Given below is one T cell receptor beta chain in context. Its antigen is not yet known. No clone much larger than this one lies a single base away; base qualities are absent. Ficoll-Paque density gradient centrifugation was used to isolate PBMCs. This sample is drawn from a study of T-cell memory formation after mild COVID-19 (dated by TCRdb to about 2021). For the study in its entirety: Most TCR sequence clusters were specific to one of the two donors. In two donors, T-cell clones that expanded and contracted after mild COVID-19 were followed by sequencing TCRalpha and TCRbeta repertoires longitudinally. The cohort was made up of two young adult volunteers, one female and one male, who were previously healthy.

Sequencing was carried out with an Illumina NovaSeq 6000. TCRalpha and TCRbeta cDNA libraries were built by 5'RACE with constant-segment primers, adding sample barcodes and unique molecular identifiers. Trizol reagent was used to extract RNA from every sample. The libraries were amplified in two PCR steps, and the second step added a second sample barcode and Illumina TruSeq adapters. The libraries were sequenced on an Illumina NovaSeq using 2 x 150 bp paired-end reads. Turning to the authors' computational methods: The reads were demultiplexed and collapsed into UMI-guided consensus sequences using migec v1.2.7. With mixcr v2.1.11, UMI consensuses were aligned to TRA and TRB V and J templates and assembled into clonotypes. Clonotypes were classified as expanded or contracted when called significant by both edgeR and NoisET, with noise models trained on biological replicates. For edgeR calls, the thresholds were a false discovery rate-adjusted p below 0.01 and a log2 fold-change of 1. As an exploratory analysis of dynamics, max-normalized trajectories of the 1000 most abundant clonotypes were examined with PCA combined with hierarchical clustering. Separately sequenced CD4+ and CD8+ repertoires were used to assign the CD4 or CD8 phenotype of responding clones. TCRdb ran its own pipeline on the public reads, namely fastp trimming at Q25 and MiXCR clone calling, and kept in-frame beta chains. Rows merge per CDR3 protein into single entries with the most common DNA and genes. The V and J calls were not made by the authors but by TCRdb's processing. In all, the sample holds about 450,000 distinct CDR3 sequences, and about a quarter of those were seen once. Around 13% of the sample comes from the top ten.

V and J are truncated by 4 bases and 0 bases respectively, leaving an intervening sequence of 12 bases. The CDR3 has 16 amino acids, counting the end cysteine and phenylalanine. Only the CDR3 part of the read is kept: 48 bases, read in frame from the first base. Based on the germline V gene, the CDR1 and CDR2 sequences are KGHDR and SFDVKD. What the study reported, not specific to this receptor: Some responding clones were found in pre-infection memory, which suggests that pre-existing cross-reactive memory T cells took part in the SARS-CoV-2 response. Clones that contracted from day 15 to 85 showed balanced CD4/CD8 phenotypes, whereas a second wave of clones that expanded from day 15 to 37 leaned towards CD4+. Only two mild cases were covered in the study, and larger cohorts including severe cases with pre-infection samples were considered necessary. Whether the second-wave clones peaking on day 37 were SARS-CoV-2 specific was not confirmed. Contracting CD4+ clones were located mainly in the CM and EM memory subsets, whereas CD8+ clones were found to be enriched in EMRA.

The sample was PBMCs or a T cell subset sorted from them (not recorded which). Recombination joined TRBV24-1 with TRBJ1-5; the D region possibly corresponds to TRBD1 (6 bases align). The TCR sequence derives from an adult woman who had mild COVID-19 (a few samples of this study predate the infection). The sample titles of this study are shuffled in the database, so cell type and time point are left out; the donor was told from shared clones. In nucleotide form, the sequence is TGTGCCACCAGTGAGACGGGACACCATAGCAATCAGCCCCAGCATTTT. This yields the protein CATSETGHHSNQPQHF.